This T cell receptor beta chain was recorded in a study of blood T cell repertoires in COVID-19. Germline V CDR1 and CDR2: MNHEY, SVGEGT. Losses at the gene ends were 1 base for V and 2 bases for J; bases not matched to a gene: 10. The CDR3 extends over 20 amino acids. Profiling relied on immunoSEQ multiplex PCR, and the TCRdb table lists in-frame clones only, not all of them. The sample carries about 74,000 clones, roughly 90% recorded once. Sequenced input: peripheral blood. The sequence came from a woman aged 60 to 75 with active COVID-19. The V call is TRBV6-2 or TRBV6-3, the J call TRBJ2-3; TRBD2 agrees at 15 bases. Here the CDR3 DNA reads TGTGCCAGCAGTTACTTGCCCTGGGGGACTAGCGGGGGGTCCACAGATACGCAGTATTTT. This codes for CASSYLPWGTSGGSTDTQYF.